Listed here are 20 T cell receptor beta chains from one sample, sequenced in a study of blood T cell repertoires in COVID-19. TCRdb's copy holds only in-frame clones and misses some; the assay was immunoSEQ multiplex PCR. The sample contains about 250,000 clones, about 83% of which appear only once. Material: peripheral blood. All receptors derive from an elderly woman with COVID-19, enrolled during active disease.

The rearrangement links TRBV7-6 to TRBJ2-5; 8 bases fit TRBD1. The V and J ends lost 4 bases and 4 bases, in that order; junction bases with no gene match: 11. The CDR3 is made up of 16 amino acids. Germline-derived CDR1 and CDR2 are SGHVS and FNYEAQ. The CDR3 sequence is CASSSSWDRPSETQYF. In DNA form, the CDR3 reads TGTGCCAGCAGCTCCTCCTGGGACAGGCCTTCAGAGACCCAGTACTTC.

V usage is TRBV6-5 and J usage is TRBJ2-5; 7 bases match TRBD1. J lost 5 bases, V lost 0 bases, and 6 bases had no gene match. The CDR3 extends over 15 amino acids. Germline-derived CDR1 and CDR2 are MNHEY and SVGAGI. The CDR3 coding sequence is TGTGCCAGCAGTTACTCGACAGGGTGGACCGAGACCCAGTACTTC. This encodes CASSYSTGWTETQYF.

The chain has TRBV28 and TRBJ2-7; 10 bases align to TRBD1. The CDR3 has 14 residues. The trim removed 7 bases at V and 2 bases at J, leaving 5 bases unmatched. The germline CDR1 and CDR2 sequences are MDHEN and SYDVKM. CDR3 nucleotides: TGTGCCAGCACTCCAGGGACAGGGGCCTACGAGCAGTACGTC. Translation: CASTPGTGAYEQYV.

The CDR3 loop is CSVGGQGDYTF. The CDR3 bases are TGCAGCGTTGGCGGACAGGGGGACTACACCTTC. The rearrangement links TRBV29-1 to TRBJ1-2; 10 nucleotides agree with TRBD1. V shed 4 bases and J 10 bases; nucleotides not matched to a gene: 3. CDR1 SQVTM and CDR2 ANQGSEA come from the germline V gene. The CDR3 sequence is 11 residues long.

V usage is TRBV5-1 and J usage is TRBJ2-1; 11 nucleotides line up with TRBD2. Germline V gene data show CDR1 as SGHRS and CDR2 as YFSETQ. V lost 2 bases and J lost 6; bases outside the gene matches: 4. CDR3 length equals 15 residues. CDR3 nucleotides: TGCGCCAGCAGCTTCTACCTAGCGGGGGGCAATGAGCAGTTCTTC. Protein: CASSFYLAGGNEQFF.

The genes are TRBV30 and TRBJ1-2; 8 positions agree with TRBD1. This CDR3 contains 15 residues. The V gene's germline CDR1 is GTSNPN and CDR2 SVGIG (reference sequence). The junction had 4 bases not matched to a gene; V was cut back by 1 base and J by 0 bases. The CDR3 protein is CAWSDPDRANYGYTF. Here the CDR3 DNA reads TGTGCCTGGAGTGACCCGGACAGGGCTAACTATGGCTACACCTTC.

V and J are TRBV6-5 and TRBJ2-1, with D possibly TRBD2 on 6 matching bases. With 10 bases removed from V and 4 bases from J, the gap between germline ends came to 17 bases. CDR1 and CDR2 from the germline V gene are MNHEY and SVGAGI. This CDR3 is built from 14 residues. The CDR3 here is CATNRDSIYNEQFF. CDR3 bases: TGTGCCACCAACCGGGACTCTATTTACAATGAGCAGTTCTTC.

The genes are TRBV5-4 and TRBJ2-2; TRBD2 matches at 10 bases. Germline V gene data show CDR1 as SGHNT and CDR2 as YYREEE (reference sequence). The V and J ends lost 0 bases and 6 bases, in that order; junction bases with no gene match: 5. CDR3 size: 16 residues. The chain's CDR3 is CASSLEGGLASGELFF. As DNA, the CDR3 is TGTGCCAGCAGCTTGGAGGGGGGACTAGCGTCCGGGGAGCTGTTTTTT. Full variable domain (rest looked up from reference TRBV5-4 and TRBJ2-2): ETGVTQSPTHLIKTRGQQVTLRCSSQSGHNTVSWYQQALGQGPQFIFQYYREEENGRGNFPPRFSGLQFPNYSSELNVNALELDDSALYLCASSLEGGLASGELFFGEGSRLTVL.

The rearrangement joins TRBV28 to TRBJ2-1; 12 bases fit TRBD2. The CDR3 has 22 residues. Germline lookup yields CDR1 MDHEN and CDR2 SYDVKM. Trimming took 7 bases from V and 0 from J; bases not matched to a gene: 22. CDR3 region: CASNGRPPGPSGGGYSYNEQFF. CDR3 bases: TGTGCCAGCAACGGGAGGCCCCCGGGTCCTAGCGGGGGGGGGTACTCCTACAATGAGCAGTTCTTC.

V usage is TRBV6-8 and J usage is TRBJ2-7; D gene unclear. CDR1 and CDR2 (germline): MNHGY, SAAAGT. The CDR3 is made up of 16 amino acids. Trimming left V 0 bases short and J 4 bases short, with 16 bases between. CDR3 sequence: CASSYSNPRRPYEQYV. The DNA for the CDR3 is TGTGCCAGCAGTTACTCGAATCCTAGGAGACCTTACGAGCAGTACGTC.

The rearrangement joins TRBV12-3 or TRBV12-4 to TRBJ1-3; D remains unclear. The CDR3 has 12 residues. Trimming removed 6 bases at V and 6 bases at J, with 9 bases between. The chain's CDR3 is CASRQLANTIYF. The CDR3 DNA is TGTGCCAGCAGACAGTTGGCAAACACCATATATTTT.

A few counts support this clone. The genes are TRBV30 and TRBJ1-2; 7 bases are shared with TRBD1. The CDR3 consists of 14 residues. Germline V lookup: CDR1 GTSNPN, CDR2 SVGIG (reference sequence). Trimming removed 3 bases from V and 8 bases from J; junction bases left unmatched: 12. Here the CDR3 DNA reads TGTGCCTGGAGCCCCGACAGGGTTTCTCCAGGCTACACCTTC. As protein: CAWSPDRVSPGYTF.

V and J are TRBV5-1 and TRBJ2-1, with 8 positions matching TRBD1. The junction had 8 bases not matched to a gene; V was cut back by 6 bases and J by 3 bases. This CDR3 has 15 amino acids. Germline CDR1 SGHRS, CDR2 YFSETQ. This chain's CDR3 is CASIPGGQGYNEQFF. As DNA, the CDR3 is TGCGCCAGCATCCCCGGTGGACAGGGCTACAATGAGCAGTTCTTC.

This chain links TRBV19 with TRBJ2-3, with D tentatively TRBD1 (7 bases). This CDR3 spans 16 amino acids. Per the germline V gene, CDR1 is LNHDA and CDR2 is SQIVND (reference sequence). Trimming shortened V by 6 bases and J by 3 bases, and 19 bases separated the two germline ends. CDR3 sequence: CASRLVGGQLTDTQYF. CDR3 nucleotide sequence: TGTGCCAGTAGATTAGTCGGGGGACAGCTAACAGATACGCAGTATTTT.

The CDR3, as DNA: TGCGCCAGCAGCCAAGCAGGGGTCAATGAGCAGTTCTTC. Its translation is CASSQAGVNEQFF. The V call is TRBV5-1, the J call TRBJ2-1, with D possibly being TRBD1 (6 bases). Germline V gives CDR1 SGHRS, CDR2 YFSETQ. This CDR3 has 13 amino acids. V was trimmed by 4 bases and J by 6 bases, leaving 11 bases between them.

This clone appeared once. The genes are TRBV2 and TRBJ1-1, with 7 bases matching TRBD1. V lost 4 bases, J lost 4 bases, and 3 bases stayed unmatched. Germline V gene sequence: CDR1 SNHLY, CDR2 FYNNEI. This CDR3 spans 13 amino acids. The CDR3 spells CASSGDRATEAFF. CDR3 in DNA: TGTGCCAGCAGTGGAGACAGGGCCACTGAAGCTTTCTTT. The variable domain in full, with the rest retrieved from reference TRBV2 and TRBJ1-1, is EPEVTQTPSHQVTQMGQEVILRCVPISNHLYFYWYRQILGQKVEFLVSFYNNEISEKSEIFDDQFSVERPDGSNFTLKIRSTKLEDSAMYFCASSGDRATEAFFGQGTRLTVV.

The CDR3, as DNA: TGCGCCAGCAGCCGCAGGACAGGGGACGGTAATGAAAAACTGTTTTTT. Translation gives CASSRRTGDGNEKLFF. This sequence joins TRBV5-1 and TRBJ1-4; 9 bases are a match to TRBD1. The CDR3 extends over 16 amino acids. Germline assignment: CDR1 SGHRS and CDR2 YFSETQ. Trimming took 4 bases from V and 4 from J; bases not matched to a gene: 8.

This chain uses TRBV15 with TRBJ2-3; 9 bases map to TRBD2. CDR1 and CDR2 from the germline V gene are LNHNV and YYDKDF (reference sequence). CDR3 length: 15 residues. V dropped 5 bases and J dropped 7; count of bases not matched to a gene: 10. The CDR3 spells CATSRPGGGANTQYF. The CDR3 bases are TGTGCCACCAGCCGCCCGGGCGGGGGGGCGAATACGCAGTATTTT.

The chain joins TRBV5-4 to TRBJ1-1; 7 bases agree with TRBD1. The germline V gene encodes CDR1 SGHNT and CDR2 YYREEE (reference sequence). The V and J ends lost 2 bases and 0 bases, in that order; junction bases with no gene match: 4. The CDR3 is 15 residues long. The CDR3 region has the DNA TGTGCCAGCAGCTTCGCCGGGACAGTGAACACTGAAGCTTTCTTT. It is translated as CASSFAGTVNTEAFF.

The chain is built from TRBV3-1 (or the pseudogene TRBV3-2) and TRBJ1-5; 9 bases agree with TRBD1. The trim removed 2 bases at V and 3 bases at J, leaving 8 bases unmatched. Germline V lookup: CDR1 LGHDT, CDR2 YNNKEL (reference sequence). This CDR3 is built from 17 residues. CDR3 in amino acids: CASSQNDRGEYNQPQHF. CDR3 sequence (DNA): TGTGCCAGCAGCCAAAACGACAGGGGGGAATACAATCAGCCCCAGCATTTT.